Shown below are 26 T cell receptor beta chains from a single sample sequenced in a study of PD-1 blockade in classical Hodgkin lymphoma. The data were produced by immunoSEQ multiplex PCR, yet TCRdb's version contains in-frame clones alone and is incomplete. The table records 12,000 to 15,000 clones, 83% of them present only once. No patient escaped relapse after autologous stem cell transplantation, and brentuximab vedotin exposure varied. The starting material was peripheral blood mononuclear cells (PBMCs), obtained at baseline. Every receptor here comes from a human donor with classical Hodgkin lymphoma.

The chain recombines TRBV10-3 with TRBJ1-3; TRBD1 might be the D (6 bases). The CDR3 totals 16 residues. Trimming cost V 10 bases and J 2 bases, with 21 bases left between them. Per germline, CDR1 ENHRY and CDR2 SYGVKD. This CDR3 reads CATLPRHRDAGNTIYF. The CDR3 nucleotides are TGTGCCACTCTTCCCCGCCACAGGGACGCTGGAAACACCATATATTTT.

The chain links TRBV5-1 to TRBJ2-7; D is tentatively TRBD1 or TRBD2 (5 bases each). V gave up 4 bases and J gave up 0 bases, with 14 bases separating them. Germline loops: CDR1 SGHRS, CDR2 YFSETQ. This CDR3 has 15 residues. The CDR3 coding sequence is TGCGCCAGCAGCCCGCCCGGGACGTACTCCTACGAGCAGTACTTC. It codes for CASSPPGTYSYEQYF. Looking up the rest from reference TRBV5-1 and TRBJ2-7 gives the full variable domain: KAGVTQTPRYLIKTRGQQVTLSCSPISGHRSVSWYQQTPGQGLQFLFEYFSETQRNKGNFPGRFSGRQFSNSRSEMNVSTLELGDSALYLCASSPPGTYSYEQYFGPGTRLTVT.

J is TRBJ2-5 and V is TRBV29-1, with D uncertain. CDR1 is SQVTM and CDR2 is ANQGSEA in the germline V gene. The CDR3 covers 12 residues. V lost 3 bases, J lost 0 bases, and 5 bases lay in between. CDR3 DNA: TGCAGCGTTGAGGCTAACCAAGAGACCCAGTACTTC. It translates to CSVEANQETQYF.

The genes are TRBV6-5 and TRBJ2-7, with 7 bases that match TRBD1. Germline V gene sequence: CDR1 MNHEY, CDR2 SVGAGI. The CDR3 runs to 16 residues. V shed 2 bases, J shed 1 base, and the junction held 8 bases outside the gene matches. The CDR3 region has the DNA TGTGCCAGCAGTTACGAGGCGACAGGGAAATCCTACGAGCAGTACTTC. Translated, it gives CASSYEATGKSYEQYF.

In its sample, this clone was seen once. This chain connects TRBV5-5 to TRBJ1-2; D uncertain. This CDR3 contains 14 residues. Looked up from germline, CDR1 is SGHKS and CDR2 is YYEKEE (reference sequence). The germline V and J ends were trimmed by 0 bases and 6 bases, with 12 bases remaining between them. CDR3 sequence reads: CASSLGQDWDGYTF. Written as DNA, the CDR3 is TGTGCCAGCAGCTTGGGGCAGGACTGGGATGGCTACACCTTC.

There are a few counts of this clone. The chain couples TRBV10-1 to TRBJ1-5, with a weak D call TRBD1 (5 bases). This CDR3 has 15 amino acids. Germline V gives CDR1 WNHNN, CDR2 SYGVQD (reference sequence). V gave up 5 bases and J gave up 0 bases, with 11 bases separating them. In DNA, the CDR3 is TGCGCCAGCAGTAACAGGCTCTATAGCAATCAGCCCCAGCATTTT. Protein product: CASSNRLYSNQPQHF.

The chain has TRBV7-2 and TRBJ2-5; 7 bases map to TRBD2. Germline V CDR1 and CDR2: SGHTA, FQGNSA. The CDR3 is 14 amino acids. V shed 7 bases and J 6 bases; nucleotides not matched to a gene: 11. Here the CDR3 reads CASMLAAVTKTQYF. For the CDR3, the DNA is TGTGCCAGCATGCTAGCGGCCGTAACGAAGACCCAGTACTTC.

The chain carries TRBV4-3 and TRBJ1-3; D is unresolved. This CDR3 is 16 amino acids long. The germline V gene encodes CDR1 LGHNA and CDR2 YSLEER. The V and J ends lost 0 bases and 1 base respectively, with 10 bases between them. In nucleotides, the CDR3 is TGCGCCAGCAGCCAAGACTTGGACCTATCTGGAAACACCATATATTTT. The encoded protein is CASSQDLDLSGNTIYF.

The V and J genes are TRBV5-6 and TRBJ1-1; 8 positions match TRBD1. The J segment lost 3 bases and the V segment lost 0 bases, leaving 7 bases of the junction unmatched. This CDR3 contains 16 residues. Germline V gene lookup returns CDR1 SGHDT and CDR2 YYEEEE. For the CDR3, the DNA is TGTGCCAGCAGCTTGGGCCCCGGGACAGGAGACACTGAAGCTTTCTTT. This translates into CASSLGPGTGDTEAFF. The whole variable domain, filled in from reference TRBV5-6 and TRBJ1-1, reads DAGVTQSPTHLIKTRGQQVTLRCSPKSGHDTVSWYQQALGQGPQFIFQYYEEEERQRGNFPDRFSGHQFPNYSSELNVNALLLGDSALYLCASSLGPGTGDTEAFFGQGTRLTVV.

The chain links TRBV9 to TRBJ1-6; 9 bases map to TRBD1. V was pared by 3 bases and J by 5 bases, with 3 bases of the junction left unmatched. There are 15 residues in the CDR3. From germline, CDR1 is SGDLS and CDR2 YYNGEE. CDR3 sequence: CASSGDRGNNSPLHF. The CDR3 nucleotides are TGTGCCAGCAGCGGCGACAGGGGGAATAATTCACCCCTCCACTTT.

There are a few counts of this clone. The V gene is TRBV29-1, the J gene TRBJ2-7; D perhaps matches TRBD2 (5 bases). V was trimmed by 4 bases and J by 3 bases, leaving 13 bases between them. The CDR3 loop spans 13 amino acids. Germline CDR1 and CDR2: SQVTM and ANQGSEA. The CDR3 loop reads CSVGSGKLYEQYF. For the CDR3, the DNA is TGCAGCGTTGGCTCGGGGAAACTCTACGAGCAGTACTTC.

The gene calls are TRBV18 and TRBJ1-2; perhaps TRBD1 as D (5 bases). The V and J ends lost 3 bases and 4 bases respectively, with 18 bases between them. The CDR3 consists of 16 residues. Germline V gene lookup returns CDR1 KGHSH and CDR2 LQKENI. CDR3 residues: CASSPTSRDGSYGYTF. CDR3 coding DNA: TGTGCCAGCTCACCGACTTCCCGGGACGGGAGCTATGGCTACACCTTC.

The J gene is TRBJ1-6, the V gene TRBV12-5, with D possibly TRBD1 on 6 matching bases. Trimming shortened V by 2 bases and J by 7 bases, and 27 bases separated the two germline ends. Per the germline V gene, CDR1 is LGHNT and CDR2 is FRNRAP. The CDR3 covers 20 residues. DNA for the CDR3: TGTGCTAGTGGTTTGCGGGTTAACCTTCATGGGGGGGCTTCCAATTCACCCCTCCACTTT. This sequence encodes CASGLRVNLHGGASNSPLHF.

This chain links TRBV5-4 with TRBJ2-7; maybe TRBD1 (6 bases). The CDR3 has 15 amino acids. Trimming left V 4 bases short and J 2 bases short, with 16 bases between. Germline V gene data show CDR1 as SGHNT and CDR2 as YYREEE (reference sequence). The CDR3 DNA follows: TGTGCCAGCAGCCGACTCGACAGGCCTGCCTACGAGCAGTACTTC. The encoded protein is CASSRLDRPAYEQYF.

V and J are TRBV18 and TRBJ2-7; no definite D call. CDR1 and CDR2 from the germline V gene are KGHSH and LQKENI. This CDR3 region has 12 residues. V shed 2 bases and J shed 3 bases, with 5 bases lying between them. The CDR3 DNA sequence: TGTGCCAGCTCACCAGACTTCTACGAGCAGTACTTC. It codes for CASSPDFYEQYF. Full variable domain (rest looked up from reference TRBV18 and TRBJ2-7): NAGVMQNPRHLVRRRGQEARLRCSPMKGHSHVYWYRQLPEEGLKFMVYLQKENIIDESGMPKERFSAEFPKEGPSILRIQQVVRGDSAAYFCASSPDFYEQYFGPGTRLTVT.

This rearrangement joins TRBV18 to TRBJ2-2; D uncertain. The CDR3 has 15 residues. V was clipped by 1 base and J by 1 base, with 7 bases between them. Germline loops: CDR1 KGHSH, CDR2 LQKENI. The CDR3 region has the DNA TGTGCCAGCTCACCACAGGACGGGAACACCGGGGAGCTGTTTTTT. It codes for CASSPQDGNTGELFF.

This sequence joins TRBV4-1 and TRBJ1-1; the D is unclear. The CDR3 consists of 18 residues. Between the trimmed V and J ends, which lost 1 base and 0 bases, there was a span of 18 bases. CDR1 MGHRA and CDR2 YSYEKL come from the germline V gene. The CDR3 bases are TGCGCCAGCAGCCAAGTCTCACAGACGACTTTGCTGAACACTGAAGCTTTCTTT. Translating gives CASSQVSQTTLLNTEAFF.

V and J are TRBV28 and TRBJ1-1; D is perhaps TRBD1 (5 bases). V was clipped by 3 bases and J by 4 bases, with 12 bases between them. Germline CDR1 MDHEN, CDR2 SYDVKM. The CDR3 contains 14 residues. DNA of the CDR3: TGTGCCAGCAGTTTCCTAGGCAGGGCCACTGAAGCTTTCTTT. The encoded protein is CASSFLGRATEAFF. Full variable domain (outside the CDR3, taken from reference TRBV28 and TRBJ1-1): DVKVTQSSRYLVKRTGEKVFLECVQDMDHENMFWYRQDPGLGLRLIYFSYDVKMKEKGDIPEGYSVSREKKERFSLILESASTNQTSMYLCASSFLGRATEAFFGQGTRLTVV.

Sample share makes this clone medium-sized. This chain uses TRBV6-5 with TRBJ2-2, with D perhaps TRBD2 (5 bases). This CDR3 is built from 15 residues. With 2 bases removed from V and 6 bases from J, the gap between germline ends came to 13 bases. Germline CDR1 and CDR2: MNHEY and SVGAGI. CDR3 region: CASSYEGMGAGELFF. The DNA for the CDR3 is TGTGCCAGCAGTTACGAGGGAATGGGTGCCGGGGAGCTGTTTTTT.

The chain is built from TRBV20-1 and TRBJ2-4; D gene ambiguous. The CDR3 covers 11 residues. V was pared by 2 bases and J by 9 bases, with 8 bases between. The germline V gene encodes CDR1 DFQATT and CDR2 SNEGSKA (reference sequence). In nucleotides, the CDR3 is TGCAGTGCTAGACATGTCGGCATTCAGTACTTC. Translated, it gives CSARHVGIQYF.

This rearrangement joins TRBV7-9 to TRBJ1-1; weak D call: TRBD1 (6 bases). V lost 4 bases to trimming and J lost 5 bases, with 14 bases between them. Germline CDR1 SEHNR, CDR2 FQNEAQ (reference sequence). The CDR3 contains 14 residues. The CDR3 is CASSYGQTRTEAFF. The CDR3 DNA reads TGTGCCAGCAGCTACGGACAGACTCGGACTGAAGCTTTCTTT.

The chain carries TRBV10-3 and TRBJ2-5; 11 nucleotides match TRBD2. From germline, CDR1 is ENHRY and CDR2 SYGVKD. The J segment lost 2 bases and the V segment lost 0 bases, leaving 8 bases of the junction unmatched. The CDR3 has 18 residues. This CDR3 is CAISESGLAGGPQETQYF. The CDR3 bases are TGTGCCATCAGTGAGTCAGGCCTAGCGGGGGGCCCACAAGAGACCCAGTACTTC.

The CDR3 DNA reads as TGCGCCAGCAGCTTGGCTGCGGCAGGGGGCCCTGAAGCTTTCTTT. It yields the protein CASSLAAAGGPEAFF. The rearrangement uses TRBV5-1 and TRBJ1-1; 8 positions agree with TRBD1. Germline lookup yields CDR1 SGHRS and CDR2 YFSETQ. V trimming: 0 bases; J trimming: 6 bases; junction bases outside the gene matches: 7. CDR3 length: 15 residues.

The rearrangement links TRBV5-1 to TRBJ2-1, with 8 bases identical to TRBD2. J was trimmed by 7 bases and V by 0 bases; bases with no gene match: 9. The CDR3 is 16 amino acids. Germline CDR1 is SGHRS and CDR2 is YFSETQ. The CDR3 loop is CASSLDRGGLKNEQFF. CDR3 in DNA: TGCGCCAGCAGCTTGGATCGGGGGGGCCTAAAAAATGAGCAGTTCTTC.

V usage is TRBV19 and J usage is TRBJ1-4; D remains unclear. This CDR3 comprises 13 residues. Trimming took off 2 bases at V and 8 bases at J, with 9 bases between the two ends. Germline values: CDR1 LNHDA, CDR2 SQIVND (reference sequence). Here the CDR3 DNA reads TGTGCCAGTAGTATACGGGAAGGGGAAAAACTGTTTTTT. It encodes CASSIREGEKLFF.

The rearrangement links TRBV28 to TRBJ1-2; D remains ambiguous. V dropped 9 bases and J dropped 4 bases, with 6 bases sitting between them. There are 10 residues in the CDR3. The germline V gene has CDR1 MDHEN and CDR2 SYDVKM. The CDR3 nucleotides are TGTGCCAGTGGAGTCTATGGCTACACCTTC. The encoded protein is CASGVYGYTF.